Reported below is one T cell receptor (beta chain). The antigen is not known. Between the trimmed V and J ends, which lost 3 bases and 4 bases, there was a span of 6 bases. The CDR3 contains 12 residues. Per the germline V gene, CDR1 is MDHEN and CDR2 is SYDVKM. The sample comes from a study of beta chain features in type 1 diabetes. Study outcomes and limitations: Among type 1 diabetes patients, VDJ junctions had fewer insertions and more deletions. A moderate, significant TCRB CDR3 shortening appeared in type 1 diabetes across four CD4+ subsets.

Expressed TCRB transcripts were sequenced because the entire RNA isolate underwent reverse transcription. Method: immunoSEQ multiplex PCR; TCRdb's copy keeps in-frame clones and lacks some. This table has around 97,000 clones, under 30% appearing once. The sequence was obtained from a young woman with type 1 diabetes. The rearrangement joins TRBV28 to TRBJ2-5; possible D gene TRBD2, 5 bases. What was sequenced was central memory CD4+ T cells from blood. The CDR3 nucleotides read TGTGCCAGCAGTTTGGCGGGAGAGACCCAGTACTTC. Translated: CASSLAGETQYF. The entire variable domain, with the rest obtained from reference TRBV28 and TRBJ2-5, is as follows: DVKVTQSSRYLVKRTGEKVFLECVQDMDHENMFWYRQDPGLGLRLIYFSYDVKMKEKGDIPEGYSVSREKKERFSLILESASTNQTSMYLCASSLAGETQYFGPGTRLLVL.